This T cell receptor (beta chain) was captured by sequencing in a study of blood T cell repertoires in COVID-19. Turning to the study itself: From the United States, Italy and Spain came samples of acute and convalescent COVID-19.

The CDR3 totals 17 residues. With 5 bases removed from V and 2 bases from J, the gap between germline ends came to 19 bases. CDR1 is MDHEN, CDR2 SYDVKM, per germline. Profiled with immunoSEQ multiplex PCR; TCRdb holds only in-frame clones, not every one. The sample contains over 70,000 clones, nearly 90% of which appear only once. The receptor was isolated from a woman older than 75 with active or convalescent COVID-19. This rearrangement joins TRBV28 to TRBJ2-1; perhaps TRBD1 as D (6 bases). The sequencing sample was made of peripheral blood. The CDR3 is CASSQNQWTEAYNEQFF. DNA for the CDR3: TGTGCCAGCAGTCAAAACCAATGGACAGAGGCCTACAATGAGCAGTTCTTC.